This T cell receptor beta chain was found in a study of a mutant IDH1 vaccine in newly diagnosed glioma. Background on the study: Sex distribution of treated patients was roughly 62% male and roughly 38% female; mean age was about 41 years.

Described time point: baseline, week 1 (first vaccination visit). As to treatment: pre-vaccination baseline after standard-of-care therapy. The protocol was immunoSEQ multiplex PCR, while the TCRdb copy is restricted to in-frame clones and leaves out a portion. Found here are 20,000 or so clones, 70% to 90% of them singletons; the top ten hold 5% to 5.5%. V was pared by 7 bases and J by 0 bases, with 9 bases between. Germline V gives CDR1 MNHNY, CDR2 SVGAGI (reference sequence). The CDR3 extends over 13 amino acids. The input for sequencing was PBMCs, taken from a glioma patient treated with radiotherapy, temozolomide or both. The source of this sequence is a man in his forties or fifties with glioma. V gene TRBV6-6 combines with J gene TRBJ1-2; D is unresolved. The DNA for the CDR3 is TGTGCCAGCAAGAACGGCCCTAACTATGGCTACACCTTC. Amino acids: CASKNGPNYGYTF.